This is a list of T cell receptor beta chains from one sample in a study of cytomegalovirus exposure and HLA in healthy donors. Assay: immunoSEQ multiplex PCR; the TCRdb copy retains only in-frame clones and omits some. Altogether 170,000 or so clones are present, about 73% being singletons, with the ten largest covering roughly 13%. The sample comprised PBMCs. The receptors shown here come from a woman in her 50s in good health and CMV-seropositive. Both conserved end residues are part of each CDR3. Fields, in order: D gene, V gene, CDR3 length, CDR3 protein. A D gene is named only where the DNA matches it firmly.

>.|TRBV7-9|13
CASSPGDGYGYTF
>TRBD2|TRBV4-1|18
CASSQMEASGGHTDTQYF
>.|TRBV10-3|12
CAISEPSDTQYF
>.|TRBV19|16
CASSIATALSNYGYTF
>TRBD1|TRBV5-8|15
CASSPGQGSHQPQHF
>TRBD2|TRBV10-3|13
CAIREGTSDEQFF
>.|TRBV6-5|13
CASIAGRPYGYTF
>.|TRBV10-3|12
CAISGDIYEQYF
>TRBD2|TRBV18|16
CASSYKIQRGYNEQFF
>.|TRBV14|15
CASSQSGGGLNEQFF
>.|TRBV19|14
CASSIKTRTGELFF
>.|TRBV6-1|15
CASVKGGDSNYGYTF
>.|TRBV6-5|12
CASSSPGTEAFF
>.|TRBV2|16
CASSEGLGVKYNEQFF
>.|TRBV7-9|15
CASSAQETADEKLFF
>TRBD1|TRBV11-2|14
CASSWTGLTYEQYF
>TRBD2|TRBV19|14
CASSEGTSGDTQYF
>TRBD2|TRBV7-6|17
CASTLTSGGPNTGELFF
>TRBD1|TRBV27|16
CASSLSTGQAAGELFF
>.|TRBV6-1|11
CASLEAGELFF
>TRBD1|TRBV5-1|15
CASSVQGADTGELFF
>.|TRBV5-4|13
CASSYGTPETQYF
>TRBD2|TRBV4-1|16
CASSQGERGTSYEQYF
>TRBD1|TRBV4-1|16
CASSQGWGQGAYEQFF
>TRBD2|TRBV30|12
CAWRLAGGQEYF
>.|TRBV5-6|17
CASSFYRSHSSGNTIYF
>TRBD1|TRBV7-4|18
CASSSTSTGAKIPDTQYF
>.|TRBV9|13
CASSNRVGETQYF
>.|TRBV7-3|15
CASSLLAGSSYEQYF
>TRBD1|TRBV7-6|16
CASSLGQGATNEKLFF
>.|TRBV6-5|16
CASSSRLDRFNYGYTF
>.|TRBV13|12
CASSSLSYEQYF
>.|TRBV29-1|11
CSVDRDIEAFF
>.|TRBV2|14
CASSERGFGYEQYF
>.|TRBV13|12
CASSPLPYGYTF
>.|TRBV6-6|13
CASRGEGNQPQHF
>TRBD1|TRBV4-1|15
CASRNNRGAGYEQYF
>TRBD1|TRBV7-9|14
CASSPGQSDQPQHF
>.|TRBV7-6|12
CASRLVGETQYF
>TRBD1|TRBV29-1|14
CSVSGQGGNQPQHF